These T cell receptor beta chains were read from a single sample in a study of human T cells and chemical hapten exposure. TCRdb re-called the RACE reads through MiXCR, storing one row per CDR3 protein. The sample consists of around 350,000 distinct CDR3 sequences, approximately 5.8% of them appearing once. Sequencing was performed on whole blood, taken in connection with sensitization to the hapten diphenylcyclopropenone (DPC). These receptors came from a woman aged 18 to 35 with alopecia areata. Some clones in this sample may be carry-over from other donors' samples. Each CDR3 is given with its conserved first and last residue. Each record gives: J gene, clone size, V gene, D gene, CDR3 protein, CDR3 DNA. A D gene is named only where the DNA matches it firmly. Clone size is stated in some rows and not others, as once, few, many or a class when expanded.

TRBJ1-1	.	TRBV7-6	.	CASSLANSNKGEAFF	TGTGCCAGCAGCTTAGCGAACAGCAACAAGGGGGAAGCTTTCTTT
TRBJ1-5	.	TRBV11-2	.	CASSLDRRGSGQPQHF	TGTGCCAGCAGCTTAGATCGAAGGGGTTCGGGCCAGCCCCAGCATTTT
TRBJ2-7	few	TRBV11-2	.	CASSLEAGSTYEQYF	TGTGCCAGCAGCCTTGAGGCGGGGTCGACCTACGAGCAGTACTTC
TRBJ2-1	few	TRBV12-3/TRBV12-4	.	CASSSSSYNEQFF	TGTGCCAGCAGTTCCAGCTCCTACAATGAGCAGTTCTTC
TRBJ2-5	few	TRBV12-3/TRBV12-4	.	CASTIGHTETQYF	TGTGCCAGCACCATAGGACACACAGAGACCCAGTACTTC
TRBJ1-2	many	TRBV4-2	TRBD1	CASSQVPGQADSNYGYTF	TGTGCCAGCAGCCAAGTTCCAGGACAGGCAGACAGTAACTATGGCTACACCTTC
TRBJ2-1	.	TRBV6-4	TRBD1	CASSDQTGSSVNEQFF	TGTGCCAGCAGTGATCAGACAGGGTCGTCGGTCAATGAGCAGTTCTTC
TRBJ1-2	many	TRBV29-1	.	CSAGGPLLDGYTF	TGCAGCGCCGGGGGCCCCCTCCTTGATGGCTACACCTTC
TRBJ1-6	many	TRBV6-5	.	CASSLQGNNSPLHF	TGTGCCAGCAGTTTGCAGGGGAATAATTCACCCCTCCACTTT
TRBJ1-1	few	TRBV6-6	.	CASSVGKGRPEAFF	TGTGCCAGCAGTGTTGGTAAGGGACGGCCTGAAGCTTTCTTT
TRBJ2-7	many	TRBV11-2	TRBD2	CASSSASGGPEQYF	TGTGCCAGCAGCTCAGCAAGCGGGGGTCCGGAGCAGTACTTC
TRBJ1-6	many	TRBV7-9	.	CASSERIQGGLHF	TGTGCCAGCAGCGAAAGAATACAGGGAGGCCTCCACTTT
TRBJ1-2	.	TRBV5-1	TRBD1	CASSSGQGGSYTF	TGCGCCAGCAGCTCGGGACAGGGTGGAAGCTACACCTTC
TRBJ2-3	many	TRBV28	.	CASSLLSSTDTQYF	TGTGCCAGCAGTTTACTCTCTAGCACAGATACGCAGTATTTT
TRBJ1-4	few	TRBV29-1	TRBD1	CSVSTGGLGEKLFF	TGCAGCGTATCCACAGGGGGTCTAGGGGAAAAACTGTTTTTT
TRBJ2-7	.	TRBV5-1	.	CASSFFGGVSSYEQYF	TGCGCCAGCAGCTTCTTTGGTGGGGTGAGCTCCTACGAGCAGTACTTC
TRBJ1-5	many	TRBV5-1	.	CASSQAEGQPQHF	TGCGCCAGCAGCCAGGCGGAGGGACAGCCCCAGCATTTT
TRBJ2-1	many	TRBV6-2/TRBV6-3	.	CASSYRGGEQFF	TGTGCCAGCAGTTATAGAGGAGGTGAGCAGTTCTTC
TRBJ1-2	few	TRBV12-3/TRBV12-4	TRBD1	CASFPGDRGQGYTF	TGTGCCAGCTTTCCCGGGGACAGGGGGCAAGGCTACACCTTC
TRBJ2-3	.	TRBV28	.	CASSLRGGAGDTQYF	TGTGCCAGCAGCCTGCGTGGGGGGGCGGGAGATACGCAGTATTTT
TRBJ2-2	.	TRBV5-1	.	CASSLTGSTNTGELFF	TGCGCCAGCAGCTTAACGGGGTCGACGAACACCGGGGAGCTGTTTTTT
TRBJ2-7	many	TRBV3-1	TRBD1	CASSQVPGQGHEQYF	TGTGCCAGCAGCCAAGTCCCTGGACAGGGGCACGAGCAGTACTTC
TRBJ2-1	many	TRBV3-1	.	CASRRTPYNEQFF	TGTGCCAGCAGGAGGACCCCTTACAATGAGCAGTTCTTC
TRBJ1-5	few	TRBV28	.	CASSSSGFNQPQHF	TGTGCCAGCAGTTCGTCGGGATTCAATCAGCCCCAGCATTTT
TRBJ1-5	.	TRBV4-1	.	CASSQEGQGINQPQHF	TGCGCCAGCAGCCAAGAAGGGCAGGGGATCAATCAGCCCCAGCATTTT
TRBJ1-6	many	TRBV5-4	.	CASSLGQDNSPLHF	TGTGCCAGCAGCTTGGGACAGGACAATTCACCCCTCCACTTT
TRBJ2-1	many	TRBV6-5	.	CASSYSWQTSYNEQFF	TGTGCCAGCAGTTACTCTTGGCAGACCTCCTACAATGAGCAGTTCTTC
TRBJ2-7	.	TRBV28	TRBD1	CASSSGQGLDEQYF	TGTGCCAGCAGTTCAGGACAGGGTCTTGACGAGCAGTACTTC
TRBJ1-5	.	TRBV7-8	.	CASSLRFQPQHF	TGTGCCAGCAGCTTACGTTTCCAGCCCCAGCATTTT
TRBJ2-7	few	TRBV27	.	CASSRQTGDSLNTYEQYF	TGTGCCAGCAGTCGCCAGACCGGAGACAGCCTCAACACCTACGAGCAGTACTTC
TRBJ2-7	.	TRBV20-1	TRBD1	CSAEDRGNEQYF	TGCAGCGCCGAGGACAGGGGGAACGAGCAGTACTTC
TRBJ2-6	.	TRBV21-1	.	CASSKGQERSGANVLTF	TGTGCCAGCAGCAAAGGGCAGGAAAGGTCTGGGGCCAACGTCCTGACTTTC
TRBJ2-7	few	TRBV20-1	.	CSALKRRGDDEQYF	TGCAGTGCCCTAAAGAGGAGGGGGGATGACGAGCAGTACTTC
TRBJ2-1	.	TRBV24-1	TRBD1	CATSDSGTAVSYNEQFF	TGTGCCACCAGTGATTCAGGGACAGCCGTCTCCTACAATGAGCAGTTCTTC
TRBJ1-2	few	TRBV7-9	.	CASRHSQGPYGYTF	TGTGCCAGCAGGCACTCACAGGGACCCTATGGCTACACCTTC
TRBJ1-5	.	TRBV12-3/TRBV12-4	.	CASSLGLINQPQHF	TGTGCCAGCAGTTTAGGGCTTATAAATCAGCCCCAGCATTTT
TRBJ1-4	.	TRBV12-3/TRBV12-4	.	CASSWAGVSGEKLFF	TGTGCCAGCAGCTGGGCAGGGGTTTCGGGTGAAAAACTGTTTTTT
TRBJ2-3	many	TRBV10-3	TRBD1	CATRAGTGRTDTQYF	TGTGCCACCCGCGCGGGGACAGGGAGGACAGATACGCAGTATTTT
TRBJ1-3	.	TRBV6-5	.	CASSYSWQGNTIYF	TGTGCCAGCAGTTACTCTTGGCAGGGAAACACCATATATTTT
TRBJ1-1	.	TRBV6-6	.	CASSYKAGGTEAFF	TGTGCCAGCAGTTACAAAGCCGGGGGCACTGAAGCTTTCTTT
TRBJ2-1	many	TRBV6-6	TRBD2	CASSTRTSAHEQFF	TGTGCCAGCAGTACCCGGACTAGCGCCCATGAGCAGTTCTTC
TRBJ1-1	few	TRBV18	.	CASSPPSMRTEAFF	TGTGCCAGCTCACCACCCTCGATGCGGACTGAAGCTTTCTTT